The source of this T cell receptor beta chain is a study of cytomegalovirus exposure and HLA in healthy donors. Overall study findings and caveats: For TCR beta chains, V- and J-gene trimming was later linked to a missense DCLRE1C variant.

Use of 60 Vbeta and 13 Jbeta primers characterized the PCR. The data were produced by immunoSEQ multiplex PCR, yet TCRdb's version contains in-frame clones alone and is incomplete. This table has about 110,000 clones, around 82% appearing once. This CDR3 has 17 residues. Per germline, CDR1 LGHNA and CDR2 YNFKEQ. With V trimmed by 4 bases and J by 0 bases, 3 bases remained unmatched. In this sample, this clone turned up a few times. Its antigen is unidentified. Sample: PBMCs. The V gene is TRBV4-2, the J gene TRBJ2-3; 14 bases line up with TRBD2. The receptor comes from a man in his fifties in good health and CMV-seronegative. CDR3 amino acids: CASSPRLAGGSTDTQYF. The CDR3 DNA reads TGTGCCAGCAGCCCCCGACTAGCGGGGGGGAGCACAGATACGCAGTATTTT.